A single T cell receptor beta chain is shown here with its context. Compared with germline, one end of the junction differs, possibly owing to a read error. The sample is drawn from a study of blood T cell repertoires in COVID-19. Study-wide background: Researchers got acute and convalescent COVID-19 samples from the United States, Italy and Spain.

Germline values: CDR1 SGHDN, CDR2 FVKESK. The CDR3 is made up of 14 amino acids. Sequenced by immunoSEQ multiplex PCR; TCRdb stores in-frame clones only, minus some. The data contain 100,000 to 150,000 clones, approximately 81% of them seen just once; the ten biggest clones take up about 40%. This chain links TRBV14 with TRBJ1-1, with 9 bases matching TRBD1. This TCR was recovered from a man aged 35 to 55 with active or convalescent COVID-19. The sequenced material came from peripheral blood. The CDR3 here is CASSLDRGNAEAFF. In DNA, the CDR3 is TGTGCCAGCAGCCTAGACAGGGGGAACGCTGAAGCTTTCTTT.